This T cell receptor (beta chain) appears in the sequencing data of a study of T cell repertoires in cytomegalovirus infection. Study at large: Indicated by public TCR beta signatures were CMV infection and matching HLA type. Findings and caveats of the study: HLA-C-restricted, CMV-specific TCR beta clonotypes were dominant ex vivo.

TCRdb reprocessed the reads with MiXCR, giving one entry per CDR3 protein. The data contain approximately 310,000 distinct CDR3 sequences, around 25% of them singletons. This clonotype was seen a few times. The antigen is unknown. The sample here was cultured PBMCs, taken from culture after CMV antigen stimulation. This receptor was identified in a human donor in good health (CMV status not recorded). Some clones in this sample may be carry-over from other donors' samples.

For the CDR3, the DNA is TGTGCCAGCAGCTTAGAGGGCAGGGGTACTTACAATGAGCAGTTCTTC. Translation gives CASSLEGRGTYNEQFF. The chain employs TRBV11-2 and TRBJ2-1; the D gene is possibly TRBD1 (6 bases). This CDR3 region has 16 residues. CDR1 is SGHAT, CDR2 FQNNGV, per germline. The V and J ends lost 0 bases and 4 bases respectively, with 13 bases between them.